This paragraph covers one T cell receptor beta chain sequence. The method was immunoSEQ multiplex PCR; TCRdb's version includes in-frame clones alone and lacks a portion of them. The data contain 200,000 to 250,000 clones, roughly 80% of them seen just once; the ten biggest clones take up about 3.2%. The CDR3 consists of 16 residues. The V segment lost 4 bases and the J segment 4 bases; nucleotides outside the gene matches: 7. In germline, CDR1 is MNHEY, CDR2 SVGAGI. The data belong to a study of blood T cell repertoires in COVID-19. Sample: peripheral blood. The chain links TRBV6-5 to TRBJ2-5, with 12 bases identical to TRBD1. The receptor was derived from a woman aged 18-29 years with acute or convalescent COVID-19. DNA for the CDR3: TGTGCCAGCAGTTTGCACCGGGACAGGGGGCGAGAGACCCAGTACTTC. This encodes CASSLHRDRGRETQYF.